This passage covers 12 T cell receptor beta chains from one sample sequenced in a study of OX40 agonist ivuxolimab in advanced cancers. Here immunoSEQ multiplex PCR was the method, and the copy in TCRdb shows in-frame clones only, minus some. The table shows around 35,000 clones, with less than 80% occurring only once. Material: CD4+ or CD8+ T cells sorted from blood, obtained in a trial of the OX40 agonist ivuxolimab. Source of these receptors: an adult with an advanced solid tumor such as melanoma, head and neck, liver or kidney cancer.

This chain's CDR3 is CASSQAPSGGSYEQYF. The DNA for the CDR3 is TGCGCCAGCAGCCAAGCCCCTAGCGGGGGGTCCTACGAGCAGTACTTC. This sequence joins TRBV4-1 and TRBJ2-7; TRBD2 matches at 11 bases. Trimming cost V 1 base and J 1 base; bases outside gene matches: 3. Germline loops: CDR1 MGHRA, CDR2 YSYEKL. The CDR3 runs to 16 residues.

The rearrangement links TRBV5-4 to TRBJ2-5; 7 positions agree with TRBD1. This CDR3 is built from 15 residues. Per the germline V gene, CDR1 is SGHNT and CDR2 is YYREEE (reference sequence). The J segment lost 3 bases and the V segment lost 2 bases, leaving 7 bases of the junction unmatched. In DNA form, the CDR3 reads TGTGCCAGCAGCTTAGGGGGCGGCCGAGAAGAGACCCAGTACTTC. Translating gives CASSLGGGREETQYF.

V and J are TRBV19 and TRBJ1-3; no clear D gene. CDR3 size: 13 residues. The germline gives CDR1 LNHDA, CDR2 SQIVND (reference sequence). V lost 7 bases and J 0 bases, leaving 7 bases between the germline ends. For the CDR3, the DNA is TGTGCCAGTATCACAGACTCTGGAAACACCATATATTTT. Translation gives CASITDSGNTIYF.

The V gene is TRBV6-6, the J gene TRBJ1-2; TRBD1 matches at 7 bases. J was trimmed by 6 bases and V by 10 bases; bases with no gene match: 11. This CDR3 has 13 amino acids. CDR1 and CDR2 from the germline V gene are MNHNY and SVGAGI (reference sequence). The CDR3 sequence is CATTPRGGHGYTF. Written as DNA, the CDR3 is TGTGCCACCACCCCCAGGGGGGGACATGGCTACACCTTC.

The chain recombines TRBV6-5 with TRBJ1-1; D perhaps matches TRBD1 (6 bases). Germline assignment: CDR1 MNHEY and CDR2 SVGAGI. The CDR3 is made up of 15 amino acids. V lost 4 bases and J lost 2, with 14 bases in between. CDR3 region: CASSSPGAPNTEAFF. CDR3 DNA: TGTGCCAGCAGTTCCCCGGGGGCACCTAACACTGAAGCTTTCTTT.

In its sample, this clone was seen a few times. The rearrangement joins TRBV19 to TRBJ2-2; the match to TRBD1 covers 7 bases. The CDR3 has 16 amino acids. V shed 4 bases, J shed 4 bases, and the junction held 9 bases outside the gene matches. CDR1 is LNHDA and CDR2 is SQIVND in the germline V gene (reference sequence). The CDR3 protein is CASSTRDSNPTGELFF. For the CDR3, the DNA is TGTGCCAGTAGTACCCGGGACAGCAATCCCACCGGGGAGCTGTTTTTT.

A word on this clone: Relative to the germline gene, one junction end is altered; a read error may explain this. The genes are TRBV6-7 and TRBJ2-3; the D is unclear. TRBV6-7 is an ORF; its function is uncertain. CDR3 length: 9 amino acids. CDR3 sequence: CASKDTQYF. For the CDR3, the DNA is TGTGCCAGCAAAGATACGCAGTATTTT.

This clone was observed a handful of times. The chain combines TRBV28 with TRBJ2-5; D possibly corresponds to TRBD1 (5 bases). This CDR3 has 17 residues. CDR1 is MDHEN and CDR2 is SYDVKM in the germline V gene. The V end was cut by 5 bases, the J end by 3 bases, with 22 bases between. The CDR3 nucleotides are TGTGCCAGCAGTCTCCGGTCTGGGGCAAGGGGTAAAGAGACCCAGTACTTC. Amino acids: CASSLRSGARGKETQYF.

This clone was detected a few times. The rearrangement links TRBV4-1 to TRBJ1-1, with D possibly matching TRBD1 (6 bases). In germline, CDR1 is MGHRA, CDR2 YSYEKL. Trimming shortened V by 2 bases and J by 1 base, and 11 bases separated the two germline ends. The CDR3 has 15 amino acids. The CDR3 reads CASSQHGQSNTEAFF. The CDR3 DNA is TGCGCCAGCAGCCAACATGGACAGTCGAACACTGAAGCTTTCTTT.

V gene TRBV11-2 combines with J gene TRBJ1-4; D not resolved. The ends were cut back, 0 bases at V and 7 bases at J, with 15 bases in the middle. Germline V gene lookup returns CDR1 SGHAT and CDR2 FQNNGV. The CDR3 contains 16 residues. CDR3 coding DNA: TGTGCCAGCAGCTTAGAGTCCGGGCTAAGCAGTGAAAAACTGTTTTTT. As protein: CASSLESGLSSEKLFF.

The gene calls are TRBV18 and TRBJ2-5, with D perhaps TRBD1 or TRBD2 (5 bases each). The CDR3 length is 15 residues. Germline CDR1 KGHSH, CDR2 LQKENI. V lost 2 bases to trimming and J lost 5 bases, with 15 bases between them. The CDR3 DNA reads as TGTGCCAGCTCACCATGGGACGCCCTCAGGGAGACCCAGTACTTC. Translated, it gives CASSPWDALRETQYF.

The chain has TRBV4-1 and TRBJ2-5; possibly TRBD1 for D (6 bases). CDR3 size: 15 residues. Trimming removed 0 bases at V and 7 bases at J, with 15 bases between. Germline V gene data show CDR1 as MGHRA and CDR2 as YSYEKL. In DNA, the CDR3 is TGCGCCAGCAGCCAAGATCAGGGGCAGGAACGGACCCAGTACTTC. It specifies CASSQDQGQERTQYF.